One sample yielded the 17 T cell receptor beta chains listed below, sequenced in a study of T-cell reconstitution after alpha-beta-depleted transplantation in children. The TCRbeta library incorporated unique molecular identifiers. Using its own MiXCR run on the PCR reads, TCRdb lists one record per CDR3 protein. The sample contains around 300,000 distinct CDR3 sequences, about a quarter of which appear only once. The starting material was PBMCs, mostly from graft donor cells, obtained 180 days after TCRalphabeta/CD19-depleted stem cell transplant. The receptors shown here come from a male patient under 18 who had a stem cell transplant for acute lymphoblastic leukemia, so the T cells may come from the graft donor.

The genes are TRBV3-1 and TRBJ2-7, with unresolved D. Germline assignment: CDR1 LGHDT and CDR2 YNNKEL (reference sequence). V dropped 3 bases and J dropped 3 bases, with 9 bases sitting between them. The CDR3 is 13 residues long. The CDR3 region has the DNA TGTGCCAGCAGCCATCTGGGATACTACGAGCAGTACTTC. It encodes CASSHLGYYEQYF.

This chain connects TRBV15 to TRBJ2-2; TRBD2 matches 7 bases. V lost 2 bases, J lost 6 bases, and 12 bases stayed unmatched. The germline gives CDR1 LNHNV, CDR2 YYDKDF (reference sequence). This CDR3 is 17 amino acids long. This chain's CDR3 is CATSRSGGERGAGELFF. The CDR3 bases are TGTGCCACCAGCAGATCGGGAGGAGAACGAGGCGCCGGGGAGCTGTTTTTT.

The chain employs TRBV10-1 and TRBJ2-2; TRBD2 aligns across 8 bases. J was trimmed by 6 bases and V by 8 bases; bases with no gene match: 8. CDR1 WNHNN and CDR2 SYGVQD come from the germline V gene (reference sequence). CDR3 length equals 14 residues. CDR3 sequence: CASAPGRVPGELFF. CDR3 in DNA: TGCGCCAGCGCTCCCGGGAGGGTGCCCGGGGAGCTGTTTTTT.

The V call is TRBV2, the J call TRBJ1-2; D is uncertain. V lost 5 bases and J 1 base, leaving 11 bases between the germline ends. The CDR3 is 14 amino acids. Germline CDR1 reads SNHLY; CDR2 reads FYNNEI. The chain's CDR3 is CASSQEDYNYGYTF. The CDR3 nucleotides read TGTGCCAGCAGTCAGGAGGACTATAACTATGGCTACACCTTC. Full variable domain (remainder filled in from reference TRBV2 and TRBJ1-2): EPEVTQTPSHQVTQMGQEVILRCVPISNHLYFYWYRQILGQKVEFLVSFYNNEISEKSEIFDDQFSVERPDGSNFTLKIRSTKLEDSAMYFCASSQEDYNYGYTFGSGTRLTVV.

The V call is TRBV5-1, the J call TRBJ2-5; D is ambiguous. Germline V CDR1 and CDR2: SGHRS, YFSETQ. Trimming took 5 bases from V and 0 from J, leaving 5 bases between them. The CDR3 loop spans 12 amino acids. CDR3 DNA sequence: TGCGCCAGCAGTGTATACCAAGAGACCCAGTACTTC. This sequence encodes CASSVYQETQYF.

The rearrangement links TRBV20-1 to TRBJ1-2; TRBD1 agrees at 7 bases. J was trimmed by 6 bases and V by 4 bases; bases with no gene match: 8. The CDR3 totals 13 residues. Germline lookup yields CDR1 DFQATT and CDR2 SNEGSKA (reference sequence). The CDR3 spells CSATPRQGHGYTF. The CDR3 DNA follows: TGCAGTGCTACCCCTCGACAGGGCCATGGCTACACCTTC.

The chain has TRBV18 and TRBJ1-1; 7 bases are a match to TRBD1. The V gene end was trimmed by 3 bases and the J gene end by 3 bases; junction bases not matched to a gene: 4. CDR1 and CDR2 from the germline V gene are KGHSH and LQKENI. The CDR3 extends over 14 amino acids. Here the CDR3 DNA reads TGTGCCAGCTCACCGAGGGGGCGTGACACTGAAGCTTTCTTT. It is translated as CASSPRGRDTEAFF.

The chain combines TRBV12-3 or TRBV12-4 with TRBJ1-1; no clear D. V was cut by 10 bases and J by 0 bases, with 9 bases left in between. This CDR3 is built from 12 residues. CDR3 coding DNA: TGTGCCATCCGACGGCTGAACACTGAAGCTTTCTTT. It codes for CAIRRLNTEAFF.

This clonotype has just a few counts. CDR3 in DNA: TGTGCCAGCAGCTTAGAGGGCAGGGGGCTATCACCCCTCCACTTT. It is translated as CASSLEGRGLSPLHF. The chain recombines TRBV7-9 with TRBJ1-6; TRBD1 agrees at 8 bases. Germline CDR1 and CDR2: SEHNR and FQNEAQ (reference sequence). The length of the CDR3 is 15 residues. Unmatched junction bases numbered 6, after V lost 1 base and J lost 10 bases. Based on the CDR3 plus reference TRBV7-9 and TRBJ1-6, the full variable domain is DTGVSQNPRHKITKRGQNVTFRCDPISEHNRLYWYRQTLGQGPEFLTYFQNEAQLEKSRLLSDRFSAERPKGSFSTLEIQRTEQGDSAMYLCASSLEGRGLSPLHFGNGTRLTVT.

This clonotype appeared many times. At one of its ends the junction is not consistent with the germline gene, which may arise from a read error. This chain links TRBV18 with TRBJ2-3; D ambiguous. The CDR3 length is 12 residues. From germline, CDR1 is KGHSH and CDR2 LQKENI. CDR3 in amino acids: CASSPSTDTQYF. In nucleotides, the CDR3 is TGCGCCAGCAGCCCTAGCACAGATACGCAGTATTTT.

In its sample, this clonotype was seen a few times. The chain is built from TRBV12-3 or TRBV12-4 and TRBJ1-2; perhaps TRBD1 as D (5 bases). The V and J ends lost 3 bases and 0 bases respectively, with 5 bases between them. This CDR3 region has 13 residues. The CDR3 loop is CASSFRANYGYTF. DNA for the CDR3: TGTGCCAGCAGTTTCAGGGCTAACTATGGCTACACCTTC.

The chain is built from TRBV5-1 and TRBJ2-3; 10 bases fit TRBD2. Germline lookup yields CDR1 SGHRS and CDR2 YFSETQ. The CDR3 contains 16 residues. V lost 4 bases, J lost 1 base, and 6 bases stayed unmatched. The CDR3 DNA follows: TGCGCCAGCAGCCGTGGGACTAGCGCTCGCACAGATACGCAGTATTTT. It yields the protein CASSRGTSARTDTQYF.

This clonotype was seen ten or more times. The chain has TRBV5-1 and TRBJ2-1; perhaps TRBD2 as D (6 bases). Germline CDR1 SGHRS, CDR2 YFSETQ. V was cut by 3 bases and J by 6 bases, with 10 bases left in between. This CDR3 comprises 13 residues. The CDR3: CASSWDSINEQFF. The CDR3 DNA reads TGCGCCAGCAGCTGGGACTCTATCAATGAGCAGTTCTTC. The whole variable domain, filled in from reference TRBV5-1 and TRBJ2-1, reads KAGVTQTPRYLIKTRGQQVTLSCSPISGHRSVSWYQQTPGQGLQFLFEYFSETQRNKGNFPGRFSGRQFSNSRSEMNVSTLELGDSALYLCASSWDSINEQFFGPGTRLTVL.

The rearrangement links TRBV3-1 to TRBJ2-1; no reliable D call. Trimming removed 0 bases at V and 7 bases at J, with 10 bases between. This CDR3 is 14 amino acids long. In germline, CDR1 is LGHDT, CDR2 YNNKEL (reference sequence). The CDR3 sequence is CASSQDPPLNEQFF. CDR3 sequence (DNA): TGTGCCAGCAGCCAAGACCCACCGCTTAATGAGCAGTTCTTC.

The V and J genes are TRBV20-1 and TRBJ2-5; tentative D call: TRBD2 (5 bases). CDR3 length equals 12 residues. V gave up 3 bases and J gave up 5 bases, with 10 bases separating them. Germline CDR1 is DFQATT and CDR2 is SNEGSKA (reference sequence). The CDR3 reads CSASPSWETQYF. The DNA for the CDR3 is TGCAGTGCTAGTCCTAGCTGGGAGACCCAGTACTTC.

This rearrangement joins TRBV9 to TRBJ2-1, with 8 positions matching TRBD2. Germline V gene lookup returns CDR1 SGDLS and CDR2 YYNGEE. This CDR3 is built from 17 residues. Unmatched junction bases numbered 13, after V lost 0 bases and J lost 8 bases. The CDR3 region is CASSVGTGLAGLDEQFF. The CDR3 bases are TGTGCCAGCAGCGTAGGTACCGGGCTAGCGGGTCTTGATGAGCAGTTCTTC. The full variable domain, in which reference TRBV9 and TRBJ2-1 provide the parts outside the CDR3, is DSGVTQTPKHLITATGQRVTLRCSPRSGDLSVYWYQQSLDQGLQFLIQYYNGEERAKGNILERFSAQQFPDLHSELNLSSLELGDSALYFCASSVGTGLAGLDEQFFGPGTRLTVL.

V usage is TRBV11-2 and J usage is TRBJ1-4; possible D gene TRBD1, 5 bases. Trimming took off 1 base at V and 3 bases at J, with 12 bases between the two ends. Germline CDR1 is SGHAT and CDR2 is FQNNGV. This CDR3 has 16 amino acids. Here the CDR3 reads CASSLVVAGPNEKLFF. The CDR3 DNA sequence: TGTGCCAGCAGCTTAGTTGTAGCGGGGCCTAATGAAAAACTGTTTTTT. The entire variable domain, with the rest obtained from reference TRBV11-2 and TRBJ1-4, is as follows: EAGVAQSPRYKIIEKRQSVAFWCNPISGHATLYWYQQILGQGPKLLIQFQNNGVVDDSQLPKDRFSAERLKGVDSTLKIQPAKLEDSAVYLCASSLVVAGPNEKLFFGSGTQLSVL.